There are many counts of the clone carrying this T cell receptor beta chain. What it binds is unknown. Indicated time point: sample taken at primary tumor resection. 72 TRACERx patients with early, untreated non-small cell lung cancer donated samples. These data are taken from a study of spatial heterogeneity in lung cancer. Study-wide points: Expanded intratumoral alpha and beta TCR counts tracked tumor mutation counts.

Trimming cost V 0 bases and J 3 bases, with 13 bases left between them. CDR1 and CDR2 from the germline V gene are SGHRS and YFSETQ. This CDR3 is built from 17 residues. TCRdb used MiXCR to reprocess the 5' RACE reads, holding one entry per CDR3 protein. Here the sample spans 17,000 or so distinct CDR3 sequences, approximately 6.5% being singletons. This TCR was sampled from a female donor with early-stage non-small cell lung cancer. Sequencing was performed on lung tumor tissue, taken at surgery. The gene calls are TRBV5-1 and TRBJ1-6, with D possibly TRBD1 on 6 matching bases. The CDR3 DNA sequence: TGCGCCAGCAGCTTGGGTGGCGGAGGGGGCTATAATTCACCCCTCCACTTT. Residues: CASSLGGGGGYNSPLHF.